These T cell receptor beta chains were read from a single sample in a study of blood T cells in healthy people across ages. TCRdb itself ran the 5' RACE reads through MiXCR, one entry per CDR3 protein. The data show hundreds of thousands of distinct CDR3 sequences, under 65% seen once. Sequenced material: blood. The receptors here all came from a woman aged 80 or over in good health. Each CDR3 is given with its conserved first and last residue. Each record gives: D gene, J gene, V gene, clone size, CDR3 DNA, CDR3 protein. The D gene is left open where the match is weak. Rows may omit the clone size; those that give it use once, few, many or a size class.

-,TRBJ2-2,TRBV25-1,-,TGTGCCAGCAGTGTTGGATACGCGAACACCGGGGAGCTGTTTTTT,CASSVGYANTGELFF
-,TRBJ2-3,TRBV5-1,-,TGCGCCAGCAGCTTGGACTTGGGGAGTGATGCTACGCAGTATTTT,CASSLDLGSDATQYF
-,TRBJ2-7,TRBV12-3/TRBV12-4,-,TGTGCCAGCACCGAGACATCCTCCTACGAGCAGTACTTC,CASTETSSYEQYF
-,TRBJ1-5,TRBV27,few,TGTGCCAGCAGCCCTATTTGGGGTTTTCAGCCCCAGCATTTT,CASSPIWGFQPQHF
-,TRBJ1-2,TRBV28,-,TGTGCCAGCAGTTTAGACTCTGGGTCCAGTCACTACACCTTC,CASSLDSGSSHYTF
-,TRBJ2-1,TRBV5-1,-,TGCGCCAGCAGCTTGGCCCCGGGGAGTGAGCAGTTCTTC,CASSLAPGSEQFF
-,TRBJ2-2,TRBV3-1,-,TGTGCCAGCAGCAACCTCAGCCCAAGCACCGGGGAGCTGTTTTTT,CASSNLSPSTGELFF
-,TRBJ1-2,TRBV6-4,-,TGTGCCAGCAGTGACTCCTCTCTCAGGAAAAACTATGGCTACACCTTC,CASSDSSLRKNYGYTF
-,TRBJ2-5,TRBV6-5,-,TGTGCCAGCAGTGACGGGACGCCCTTGAGGACCCAGTACTTC,CASSDGTPLRTQYF
-,TRBJ2-1,TRBV7-8,many,TGTGCCAGCAGCCGTATAGCGTCTTTCTCCTACAATGAGCAGTTCTTC,CASSRIASFSYNEQFF
-,TRBJ2-1,TRBV11-2,many,TGTGCCAGCAGCCTCGGACCATACAATGAGCAGTTCTTC,CASSLGPYNEQFF
-,TRBJ1-3,TRBV3-1,-,TGTGCCAGCAGCGCCCTTGGGGTGACCTCTGGAAACACCATATATTTT,CASSALGVTSGNTIYF
-,TRBJ1-4,TRBV12-3/TRBV12-4,-,TGTGCCAGCATGGGAAGGGCAGGGGAAAAACTGTTTTTT,CASMGRAGEKLFF
-,TRBJ1-1,TRBV3-1,-,TGTGCCAGCAGCCAAGTCGGGCCCCCTGAAGCTTTCTTT,CASSQVGPPEAFF
TRBD1,TRBJ1-2,TRBV7-3,-,TGTGCCAGCAGCGTAAGTTCAGGGGGCGGCTACACCTTC,CASSVSSGGGYTF
-,TRBJ2-3,TRBV2,-,TGTGCCAGCAGTGAAGAGTTCGGGGGTACGCAGTATTTT,CASSEEFGGTQYF
TRBD1,TRBJ1-2,TRBV3-1,-,TGTGCCAGCAGCCCGACAGGGGCGGGCGGCTACACCTTC,CASSPTGAGGYTF
-,TRBJ2-3,TRBV11-2,-,TGTGCCAGCAGCTACCTTCCACCGAACACAGATACGCAGTATTTT,CASSYLPPNTDTQYF
-,TRBJ1-2,TRBV20-1,-,TGCGGTGCTAGCCCCGGGCGGGAAGACTATGGCTACACCTTC,CGASPGREDYGYTF
-,TRBJ1-1,TRBV6-1,-,TGTGCCAGCAGGACCGATTGGGGGGGACGGCCCTTGAACACTGAAGCTTTCTTT,CASRTDWGGRPLNTEAFF
TRBD2,TRBJ2-1,TRBV7-2,many,TGTGCCAGCAGCTTAGGTATAGCGGGCAATGAGCAGTTCTTC,CASSLGIAGNEQFF
-,TRBJ2-5,TRBV30,-,TGTGCCTGGGGCACCGGGTTGGGTCGGCAAGAGACCCAGTACTTC,CAWGTGLGRQETQYF
-,TRBJ1-1,TRBV6-5,-,TGTGCCAGCAGACCACACCCGAACACTGAAGCTTTCTTT,CASRPHPNTEAFF
-,TRBJ2-3,TRBV12-3/TRBV12-4,-,TGTGCCAGCAGTCGAGCTCCTAGCACAGATACGCAGTATTTT,CASSRAPSTDTQYF
-,TRBJ1-1,TRBV14,few,TGTGCCAGCAGCCAAGGGACGCGAGAAGCTTTCTTT,CASSQGTREAFF
TRBD2,TRBJ2-1,TRBV20-1,few,TGCAGTGCTAGAGATAGACGAGCGGGGAATAATGAGCAGTTCTTC,CSARDRRAGNNEQFF
-,TRBJ1-2,TRBV5-1,few,TGCGCCAGCACTCAAGAGGGGAAAGGACTGTATGGCTACACCTTC,CASTQEGKGLYGYTF
TRBD1,TRBJ1-2,TRBV20-1,few,TGCAGTGCCCCAGGACAGGGAGTCTATGGCTACACCTTC,CSAPGQGVYGYTF
-,TRBJ2-1,TRBV20-1,-,TGCAGTGCTAGGGATGGGCGCACGGACAATGAGCAGTTCTTC,CSARDGRTDNEQFF
-,TRBJ2-5,TRBV3-1,many,TGTGCCAGCAGTCAAAGAGCGCACGGAGAGACCCAGTACTTC,CASSQRAHGETQYF
-,TRBJ2-1,TRBV5-1,few,TGCGCCAGCAGCGGTATCCTCCTCCGGGTAAATGAGCAGTTCTTC,CASSGILLRVNEQFF
TRBD2,TRBJ2-1,TRBV7-3,few,TGTGCCAGCAGCTCCTCAAGCCAGCGGGGGGGGAATGAGCAGTTCTTC,CASSSSSQRGGNEQFF
TRBD1,TRBJ1-2,TRBV12-3/TRBV12-4,many,TGTGCCAGCCGGCACAGGGGTTACAACTATGGCTACACCTTC,CASRHRGYNYGYTF
-,TRBJ2-7,TRBV12-3/TRBV12-4,-,TGTGCCAGCACAAGTCCGGGACATTATTACGAGCAGTACTTC,CASTSPGHYYEQYF
-,TRBJ1-2,TRBV27,many,TGTGCCAGCAGGTCAACAAGTCGTGGCTACACCTTC,CASRSTSRGYTF
-,TRBJ2-7,TRBV9,once,TGTGCCAGCAGCGTAGGGGGCCGTAACAATGTGCAGTACTTC,CASSVGGRNNVQYF
TRBD1,TRBJ2-7,TRBV4-2,-,TGTGCCAGCAGCCTACGGGACAGGGGCGTCGACTCCTACGAGCAGTACTTC,CASSLRDRGVDSYEQYF
-,TRBJ2-1,TRBV25-1,few,TGTGCCAGCAGTGATACCGGGGCTGACAATGAGCAGTTCTTC,CASSDTGADNEQFF
TRBD1,TRBJ2-5,TRBV5-1,many,TGCGCCAGCAGCGTAGGACAGGCTAAAGAGACCCAGTACTTC,CASSVGQAKETQYF
TRBD1,TRBJ1-5,TRBV28,-,TGTGCCAGCAGTTTATGGCCAGGGGGTCAGCCCCAGCATTTT,CASSLWPGGQPQHF
TRBD2,TRBJ2-1,TRBV4-1,many,TGCGCCAGCAGCCAAGTTGAGACTAGCGGGAAATGGGAGCAGTTCTTC,CASSQVETSGKWEQFF
-,TRBJ2-5,TRBV6-1,few,TGTGCCAGCCAGAGCATAAGGGTCCAAGAGACCCAGTACTTC,CASQSIRVQETQYF
-,TRBJ2-7,TRBV20-1,-,TGCAGTGGCGCGACAGGTTCCTACGAGCAGTACTTC,CSGATGSYEQYF
-,TRBJ1-4,TRBV12-3/TRBV12-4,-,TGTGCCAGCAGCTTTCAGTTTGGGGCTAATGAAAAACTGTTTTTT,CASSFQFGANEKLFF
TRBD2,TRBJ2-1,TRBV6-2/TRBV6-3,many,TGTGCCAGCAGCCGACGACTAGCGGGGGGGGCGTACAATGAGCAGTTCTTC,CASSRRLAGGAYNEQFF
TRBD1,TRBJ2-7,TRBV28,many,TGTGCCAGCAGTTTACCCCCCGGGACAGGGGACTACGAGCAGTACTTC,CASSLPPGTGDYEQYF
-,TRBJ2-4,TRBV7-3,-,TGTGCCAGCAGCTTACCCTGGCCCAGCGGGTACTTC,CASSLPWPSGYF
-,TRBJ2-7,TRBV28,few,TGTGCCAGCAGTTCTGGAGAGCAGTACTTC,CASSSGEQYF
-,TRBJ2-3,TRBV2,-,TGTGCCAGCAGTCAGGACGTGACTAGCACAGATACGCAGTATTTT,CASSQDVTSTDTQYF
TRBD2,TRBJ2-1,TRBV12-3/TRBV12-4,-,TGTGCCAGCAGGGGGGGGACCAGCCCCTACAATGAGCAGTTCTTC,CASRGGTSPYNEQFF
TRBD1,TRBJ1-6,TRBV9,many,TGTGCCAGCAGCGTCAGGACAGGGAGTCATTCACCCCTCCACTTT,CASSVRTGSHSPLHF
TRBD1,TRBJ2-6,TRBV2,many,TGTGCCAGCAGCGGATTCTCAGGGGGTGACTCTGGGGCCAACGTCCTGACTTTC,CASSGFSGGDSGANVLTF
TRBD1,TRBJ2-2,TRBV27,-,TGTGCCAGCAGTTTATATGGGACAGGGGGCGGCACCGGGGAGCTGTTTTTT,CASSLYGTGGGTGELFF